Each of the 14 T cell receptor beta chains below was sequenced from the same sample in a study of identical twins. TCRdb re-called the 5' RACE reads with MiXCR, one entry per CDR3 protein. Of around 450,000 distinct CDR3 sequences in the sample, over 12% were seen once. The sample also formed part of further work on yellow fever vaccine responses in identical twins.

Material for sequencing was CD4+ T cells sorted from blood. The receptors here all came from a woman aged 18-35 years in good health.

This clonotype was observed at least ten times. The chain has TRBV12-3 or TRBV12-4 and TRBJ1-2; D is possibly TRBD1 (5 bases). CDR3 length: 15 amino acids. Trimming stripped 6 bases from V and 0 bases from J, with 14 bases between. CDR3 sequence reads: CASSLGAGTNYGYTF. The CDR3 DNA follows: TGTGCCAGCAGCCTAGGGGCAGGGACTAACTATGGCTACACCTTC.

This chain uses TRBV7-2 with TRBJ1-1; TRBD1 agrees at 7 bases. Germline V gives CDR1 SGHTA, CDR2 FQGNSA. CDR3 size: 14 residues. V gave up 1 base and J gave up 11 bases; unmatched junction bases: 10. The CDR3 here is CASSLVGQGGGAFF. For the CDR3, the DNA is TGTGCCAGCAGCTTAGTGGGGCAGGGAGGGGGCGCTTTCTTT.

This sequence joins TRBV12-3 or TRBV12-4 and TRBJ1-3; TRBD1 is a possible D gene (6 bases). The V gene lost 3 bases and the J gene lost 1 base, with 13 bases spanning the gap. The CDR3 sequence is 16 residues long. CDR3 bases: TGTGCCAGCAGTTTTCGCACAGGGTCGTCTGGAAACACCATATATTTT. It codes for CASSFRTGSSGNTIYF.

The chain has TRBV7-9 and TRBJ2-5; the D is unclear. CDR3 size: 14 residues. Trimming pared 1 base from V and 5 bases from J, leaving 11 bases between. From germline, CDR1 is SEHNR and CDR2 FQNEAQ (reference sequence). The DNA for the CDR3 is TGTGCCAGCAGCTTAGTTAGTGCCGGTGAGACCCAGTACTTC. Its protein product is CASSLVSAGETQYF.

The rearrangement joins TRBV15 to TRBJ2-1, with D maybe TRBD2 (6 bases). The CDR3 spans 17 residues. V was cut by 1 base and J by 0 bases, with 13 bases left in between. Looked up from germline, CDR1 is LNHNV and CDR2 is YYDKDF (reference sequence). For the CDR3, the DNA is TGTGCCACCAGCAGAGCCCGAGCGGGCTCCTCCTACAATGAGCAGTTCTTC. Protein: CATSRARAGSSYNEQFF.

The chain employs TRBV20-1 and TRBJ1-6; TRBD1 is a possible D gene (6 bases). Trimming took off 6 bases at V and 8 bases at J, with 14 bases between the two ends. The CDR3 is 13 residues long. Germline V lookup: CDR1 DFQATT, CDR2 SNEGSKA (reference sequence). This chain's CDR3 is CSAPPGADSPLHF. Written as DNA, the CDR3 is TGCAGTGCCCCTCCGGGGGCGGATTCACCCCTCCACTTT.

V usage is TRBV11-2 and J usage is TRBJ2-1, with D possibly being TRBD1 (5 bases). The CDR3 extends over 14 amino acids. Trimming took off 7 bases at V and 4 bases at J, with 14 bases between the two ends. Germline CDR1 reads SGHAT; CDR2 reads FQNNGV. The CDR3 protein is CASNPGPGYNEQFF. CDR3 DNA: TGTGCCAGCAACCCAGGACCAGGGTACAATGAGCAGTTCTTC. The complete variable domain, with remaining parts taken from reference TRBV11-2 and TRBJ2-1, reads EAGVAQSPRYKIIEKRQSVAFWCNPISGHATLYWYQQILGQGPKLLIQFQNNGVVDDSQLPKDRFSAERLKGVDSTLKIQPAKLEDSAVYLCASNPGPGYNEQFFGPGTRLTVL.

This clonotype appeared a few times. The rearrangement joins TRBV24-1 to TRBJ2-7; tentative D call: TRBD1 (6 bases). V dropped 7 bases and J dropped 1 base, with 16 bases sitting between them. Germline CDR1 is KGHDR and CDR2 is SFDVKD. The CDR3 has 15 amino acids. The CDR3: CATRTATGLSYEQYF. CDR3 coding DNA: TGTGCCACCAGGACAGCCACAGGGTTATCCTACGAGCAGTACTTC.

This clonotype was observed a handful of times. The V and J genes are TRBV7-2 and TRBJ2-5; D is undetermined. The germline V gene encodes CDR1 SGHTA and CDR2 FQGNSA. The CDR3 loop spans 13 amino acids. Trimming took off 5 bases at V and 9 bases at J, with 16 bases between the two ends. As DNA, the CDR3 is TGTGCCAGCAGCGGCACCGGGTTTAATTCCCAGTACTTC. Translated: CASSGTGFNSQYF.

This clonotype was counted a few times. As DNA, the CDR3 is TGTGCCATCAGCTCACTAGCGGGAAGTAGCACAGATACGCAGTATTTT. As protein: CAISSLAGSSTDTQYF. The chain links TRBV10-3 to TRBJ2-3, with 10 nucleotides matching TRBD2. Trimming removed 6 bases from V and 0 bases from J; junction bases left unmatched: 6. CDR1 is ENHRY and CDR2 is SYGVKD in the germline V gene. The CDR3 totals 16 residues.

CDR3 DNA sequence: TGCGCCAGCAGCCCCCAGGCTGGGGGTCCTCAAGAGACCCAGTACTTC. It is translated as CASSPQAGGPQETQYF. This chain links TRBV5-1 with TRBJ2-5; possibly TRBD1 or TRBD2 for D (5 bases each). Germline V gene data show CDR1 as SGHRS and CDR2 as YFSETQ. This CDR3 comprises 16 residues. Trimming removed 4 bases at V and 2 bases at J, with 18 bases between.

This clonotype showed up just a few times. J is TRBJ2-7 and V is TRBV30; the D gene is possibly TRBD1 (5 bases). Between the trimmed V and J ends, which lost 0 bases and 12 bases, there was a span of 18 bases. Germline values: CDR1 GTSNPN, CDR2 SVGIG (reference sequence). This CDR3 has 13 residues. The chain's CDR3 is CAWSVPGRDGLYF. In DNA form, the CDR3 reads TGTGCCTGGAGTGTACCTGGCAGGGATGGTCTGTACTTC. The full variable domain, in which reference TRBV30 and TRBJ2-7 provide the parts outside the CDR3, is SQTIHQWPATLVQPVGSPLSLECTVEGTSNPNLYWYRQAAGRGLQLLFYSVGIGQISSEVPQNLSASRPQDRQFILSSKKLLLSDSGFYLCAWSVPGRDGLYFGPGTRLTVT.

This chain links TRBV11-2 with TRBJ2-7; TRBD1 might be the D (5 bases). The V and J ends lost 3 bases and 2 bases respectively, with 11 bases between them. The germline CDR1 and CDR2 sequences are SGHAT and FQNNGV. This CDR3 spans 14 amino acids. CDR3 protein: CASSFPGWAYEQYF. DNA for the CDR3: TGTGCCAGCAGCTTCCCAGGGTGGGCCTACGAGCAGTACTTC. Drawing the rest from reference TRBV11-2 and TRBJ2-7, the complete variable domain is EAGVAQSPRYKIIEKRQSVAFWCNPISGHATLYWYQQILGQGPKLLIQFQNNGVVDDSQLPKDRFSAERLKGVDSTLKIQPAKLEDSAVYLCASSFPGWAYEQYFGPGTRLTVT.

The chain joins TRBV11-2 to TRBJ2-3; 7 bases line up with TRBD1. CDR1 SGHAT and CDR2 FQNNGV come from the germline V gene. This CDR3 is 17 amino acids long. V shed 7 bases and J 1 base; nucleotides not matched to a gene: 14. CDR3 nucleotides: TGTGCCAGCAACCGCCCCCGACCGGGACAGCGCACAGATACGCAGTATTTT. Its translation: CASNRPRPGQRTDTQYF.